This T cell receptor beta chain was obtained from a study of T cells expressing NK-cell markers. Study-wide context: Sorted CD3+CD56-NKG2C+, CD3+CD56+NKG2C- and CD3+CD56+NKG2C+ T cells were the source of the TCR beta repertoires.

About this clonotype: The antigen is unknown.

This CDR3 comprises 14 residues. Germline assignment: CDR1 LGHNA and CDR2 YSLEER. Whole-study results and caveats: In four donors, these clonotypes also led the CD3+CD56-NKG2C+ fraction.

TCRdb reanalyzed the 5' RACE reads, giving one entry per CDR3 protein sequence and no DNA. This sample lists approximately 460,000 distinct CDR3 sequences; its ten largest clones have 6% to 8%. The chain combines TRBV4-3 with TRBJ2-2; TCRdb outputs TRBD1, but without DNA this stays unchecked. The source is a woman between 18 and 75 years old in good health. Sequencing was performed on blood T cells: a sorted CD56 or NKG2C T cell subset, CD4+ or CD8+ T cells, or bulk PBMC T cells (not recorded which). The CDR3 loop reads CASSQRGGSGELFF.